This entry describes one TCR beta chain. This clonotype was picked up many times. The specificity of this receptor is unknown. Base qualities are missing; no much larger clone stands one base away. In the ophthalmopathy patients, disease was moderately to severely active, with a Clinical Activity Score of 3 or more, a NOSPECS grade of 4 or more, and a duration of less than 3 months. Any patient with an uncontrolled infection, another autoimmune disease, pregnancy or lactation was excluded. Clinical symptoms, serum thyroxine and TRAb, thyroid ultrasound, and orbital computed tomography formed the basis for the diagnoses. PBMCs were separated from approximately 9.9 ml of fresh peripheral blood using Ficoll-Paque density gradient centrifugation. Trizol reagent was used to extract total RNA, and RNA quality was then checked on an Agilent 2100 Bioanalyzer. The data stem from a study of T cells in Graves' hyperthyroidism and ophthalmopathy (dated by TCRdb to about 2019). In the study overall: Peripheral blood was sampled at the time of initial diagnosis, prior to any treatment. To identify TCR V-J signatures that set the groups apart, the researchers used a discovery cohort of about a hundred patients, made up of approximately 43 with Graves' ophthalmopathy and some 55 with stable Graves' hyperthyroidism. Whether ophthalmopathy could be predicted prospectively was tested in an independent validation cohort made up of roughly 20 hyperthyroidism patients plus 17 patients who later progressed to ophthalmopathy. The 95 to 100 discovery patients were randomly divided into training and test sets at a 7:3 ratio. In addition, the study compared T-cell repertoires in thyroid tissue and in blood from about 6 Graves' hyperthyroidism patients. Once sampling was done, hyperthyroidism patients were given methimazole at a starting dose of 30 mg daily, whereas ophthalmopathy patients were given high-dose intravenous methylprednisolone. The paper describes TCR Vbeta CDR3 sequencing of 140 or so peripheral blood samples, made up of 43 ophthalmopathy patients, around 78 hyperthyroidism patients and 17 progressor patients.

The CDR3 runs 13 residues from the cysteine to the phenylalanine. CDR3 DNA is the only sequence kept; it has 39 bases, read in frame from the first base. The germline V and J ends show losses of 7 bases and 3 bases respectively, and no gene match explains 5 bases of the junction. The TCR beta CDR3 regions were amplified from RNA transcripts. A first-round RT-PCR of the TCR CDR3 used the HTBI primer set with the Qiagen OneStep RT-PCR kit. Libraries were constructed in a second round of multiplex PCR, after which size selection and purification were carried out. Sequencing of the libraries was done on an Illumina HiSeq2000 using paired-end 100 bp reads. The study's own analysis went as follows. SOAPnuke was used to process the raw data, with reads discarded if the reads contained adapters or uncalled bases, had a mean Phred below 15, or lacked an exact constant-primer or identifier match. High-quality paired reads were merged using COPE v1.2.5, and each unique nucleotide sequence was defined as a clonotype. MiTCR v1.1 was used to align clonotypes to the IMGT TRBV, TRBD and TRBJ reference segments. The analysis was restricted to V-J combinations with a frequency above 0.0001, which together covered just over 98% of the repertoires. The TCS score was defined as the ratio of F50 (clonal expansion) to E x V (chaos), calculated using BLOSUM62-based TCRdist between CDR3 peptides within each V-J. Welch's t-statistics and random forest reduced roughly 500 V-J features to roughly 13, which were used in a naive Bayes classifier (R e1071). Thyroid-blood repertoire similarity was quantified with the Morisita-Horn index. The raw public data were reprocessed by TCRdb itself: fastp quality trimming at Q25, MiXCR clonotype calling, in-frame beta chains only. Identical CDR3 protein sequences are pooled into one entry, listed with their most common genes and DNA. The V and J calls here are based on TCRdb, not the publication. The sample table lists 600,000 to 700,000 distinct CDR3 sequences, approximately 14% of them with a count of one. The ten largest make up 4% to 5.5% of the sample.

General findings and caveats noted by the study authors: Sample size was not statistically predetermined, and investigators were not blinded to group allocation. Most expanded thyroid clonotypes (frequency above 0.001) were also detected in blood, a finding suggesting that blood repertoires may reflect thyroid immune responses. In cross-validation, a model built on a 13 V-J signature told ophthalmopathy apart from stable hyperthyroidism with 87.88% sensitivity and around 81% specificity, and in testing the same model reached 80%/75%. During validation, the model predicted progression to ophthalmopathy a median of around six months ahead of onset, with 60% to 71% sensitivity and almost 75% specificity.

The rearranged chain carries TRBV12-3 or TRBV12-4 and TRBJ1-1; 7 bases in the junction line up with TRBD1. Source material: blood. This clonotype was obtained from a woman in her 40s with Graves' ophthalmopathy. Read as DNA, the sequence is TGTGCCAGCACCCCCCAGGGGGACACTGAAGCTTTCTTT. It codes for CASTPQGDTEAFF.